The rows below give T cell receptor beta chains drawn from one sample of a study of T cells in Graves' hyperthyroidism and ophthalmopathy. Using its own MiXCR run on the multiplex PCR reads, TCRdb lists one record per CDR3 protein. The sample records 700,000 or so distinct CDR3 sequences, around 13% being singletons. Sequenced input: blood. The receptors were gathered from a woman in her forties or fifties with Graves' ophthalmopathy. Each CDR3 is given with its conserved first and last residue. The order of the fields is J gene, clone size, V gene, D gene, CDR3 protein, CDR3 DNA. The D gene is left open where the match is weak. Where a row states a size, it is once, few, many or the class of an expanded clone; other rows omit it.

J: TRBJ2-5
size: many
V: TRBV20-1
D: TRBD2
CDR3: CSAIPPSSGRGAQYF
DNA: TGCAGTGCTATCCCCCCGTCTAGCGGGAGGGGGGCCCAGTACTTC

J: TRBJ1-5
size: many
V: TRBV19
D: TRBD1
CDR3: CASSSTTGVSNQPQHF
DNA: TGTGCCAGTAGTTCGACAACAGGGGTAAGCAATCAGCCCCAGCATTTT

J: TRBJ2-3
size: many
V: TRBV3-1
D: TRBD1
CDR3: CASSQRPGQPTDTQYF
DNA: TGTGCCAGCAGCCAAAGACCGGGACAGCCTACAGATACGCAGTATTTT

J: TRBJ2-1
size: many
V: TRBV5-1
D: TRBD2
CDR3: CASSSSSGLTYNEQFF
DNA: TGCGCCAGCAGCTCCTCTAGCGGGCTGACCTACAATGAGCAGTTCTTC

J: TRBJ2-7
size: .
V: TRBV12-3/TRBV12-4
D: .
CDR3: CASSFNQGPYGQYF
DNA: TGTGCCAGCAGTTTCAATCAGGGGCCTTATGGGCAGTACTTC

J: TRBJ2-7
size: many
V: TRBV18
D: .
CDR3: CASSPRVGQGKTYEQYF
DNA: TGTGCCAGCTCACCACGGGTAGGGCAGGGAAAGACCTACGAGCAGTACTTC

J: TRBJ2-1
size: many
V: TRBV5-1
D: TRBD1
CDR3: CASSFNVFGQDEQFF
DNA: TGCGCCAGCAGCTTTAACGTTTTTGGACAGGATGAGCAGTTCTTC

J: TRBJ1-1
size: many
V: TRBV12-3/TRBV12-4
D: .
CDR3: CASSLNKAELGAFF
DNA: TGTGCCAGCAGTTTAAATAAGGCGGAGTTGGGAGCTTTCTTT

J: TRBJ1-2
size: many
V: TRBV20-1
D: .
CDR3: CSAPRGRDYGYTF
DNA: TGCAGTGCACCTAGGGGTCGGGACTATGGCTACACCTTC

J: TRBJ2-7
size: few
V: TRBV6-1
D: .
CDR3: CASRRGEGGYEQCF
DNA: TGTGCCAGCAGAAGGGGGGAAGGAGGCTACGAGCAGTGCTTC

J: TRBJ1-1
size: many
V: TRBV11-2
D: TRBD1
CDR3: CASSQPTGANTEAFF
DNA: TGTGCCAGCAGCCAACCGACAGGGGCGAACACTGAAGCTTTCTTT

J: TRBJ2-1
size: many
V: TRBV4-1
D: .
CDR3: CASSQDRSGDNEQFF
DNA: TGCGCCAGCAGCCAAGATCGATCTGGAGACAATGAGCAGTTCTTC

J: TRBJ2-2
size: .
V: TRBV6-1
D: TRBD2
CDR3: CASSLAGGRGGELFF
DNA: TGTGCCAGCAGTTTAGCGGGAGGGCGCGGCGGGGAGCTGTTTTTT

J: TRBJ2-3
size: many
V: TRBV28
D: .
CDR3: CASSLTRRVDTQYF
DNA: TGTGCCAGCAGTCTTACCCGCCGGGTGGATACGCAGTATTTT

J: TRBJ1-1
size: many
V: TRBV6-2/TRBV6-3
D: TRBD1
CDR3: CASSYPSRTGFTEAFF
DNA: TGTGCCAGCAGTTACCCTAGTAGGACAGGGTTTACTGAAGCTTTCTTT

J: TRBJ2-2
size: .
V: TRBV9
D: TRBD2
CDR3: CASSPHSLAVGGELFF
DNA: TGTGCCAGCAGCCCACACTCACTAGCGGTCGGCGGGGAGCTGTTTTTT

J: TRBJ1-1
size: many
V: TRBV20-1
D: TRBD1
CDR3: CSARGSTGSEAFF
DNA: TGCAGTGCTAGAGGGTCGACAGGGTCTGAAGCTTTCTTT

J: TRBJ2-7
size: .
V: TRBV27
D: .
CDR3: CASSKGGSYEQYF
DNA: TGTGCCAGCAGTAAAGGCGGTTCCTACGAGCAGTACTTC

J: TRBJ2-1
size: many
V: TRBV6-1
D: TRBD2
CDR3: CASRRTGTSGRVSYNEQFF
DNA: TGTGCCAGCAGAAGAACCGGGACTAGCGGGAGGGTTTCCTACAATGAGCAGTTCTTC

J: TRBJ2-7
size: many
V: TRBV27
D: TRBD1
CDR3: CASSLLNRGPPYEQYF
DNA: TGTGCCAGCAGTCTACTAAACAGGGGGCCCCCTTACGAGCAGTACTTC

J: TRBJ2-1
size: many
V: TRBV27
D: .
CDR3: CASSFNLGLGGNEQFF
DNA: TGTGCCAGCAGTTTTAATTTAGGTCTAGGAGGCAATGAGCAGTTCTTC

J: TRBJ1-3
size: few
V: TRBV3-1
D: .
CDR3: CASSISSGNTIYF
DNA: TGTGCCAGCAGCATCTCCTCTGGAAACACCATATATTTT

J: TRBJ2-1
size: many
V: TRBV5-1
D: TRBD2
CDR3: CASSSRTSGAYNEQFF
DNA: TGCGCCAGCAGCTCCAGGACTAGCGGGGCCTACAATGAGCAGTTCTTC

J: TRBJ2-5
size: many
V: TRBV5-8
D: .
CDR3: CASSYQGGGETQYF
DNA: TGTGCCAGCAGCTACCAGGGGGGAGGAGAGACCCAGTACTTC

J: TRBJ1-6
size: few
V: TRBV6-9
D: .
CDR3: CASSYDVRLENNSPLHF
DNA: TGTGCCAGCAGTTACGATGTCAGGTTGGAAAATAATTCACCCCTCCACTTT

J: TRBJ2-7
size: few
V: TRBV6-6
D: TRBD2
CDR3: CASSYASGGLREQYF
DNA: TGTGCCAGCAGTTACGCTAGCGGGGGACTACGTGAGCAGTACTTC

J: TRBJ1-5
size: many
V: TRBV6-2/TRBV6-3
D: .
CDR3: CASSTGSGALAYGTQHF
DNA: TGTGCCAGCAGTACAGGGTCTGGGGCCCTAGCTTATGGGACCCAGCATTTT

J: TRBJ2-1
size: once
V: TRBV24-1
D: TRBD2
CDR3: CATSEPSGSYNEQFF
DNA: TGTGCCACCAGTGAGCCTAGCGGGAGTTATAATGAGCAGTTCTTC

J: TRBJ2-7
size: many
V: TRBV6-1
D: TRBD1
CDR3: CASSGRDSSYEQYF
DNA: TGTGCCAGCAGTGGCCGGGACAGTTCCTACGAGCAGTACTTC

J: TRBJ1-2
size: many
V: TRBV7-3
D: .
CDR3: CASSAGGVAPNYGYTF
DNA: TGTGCCAGCAGCGCCGGGGGTGTGGCACCCAACTATGGCTACACCTTC

J: TRBJ1-3
size: few
V: TRBV5-6
D: .
CDR3: CASAMPGPQNGNTIYF
DNA: TGTGCCAGCGCTATGCCGGGGCCCCAGAATGGAAACACCATATATTTT

J: TRBJ2-6
size: many
V: TRBV5-1
D: .
CDR3: CASQAGGANVLTF
DNA: TGCGCCAGCCAAGCAGGGGGGGCCAACGTCCTGACTTTC

J: TRBJ2-1
size: .
V: TRBV28
D: TRBD2
CDR3: CASSLITSGRELSYNEQFF
DNA: TGTGCCAGCAGTTTAATTACTAGCGGGAGGGAACTCTCCTACAATGAGCAGTTCTTC

J: TRBJ2-1
size: few
V: TRBV12-3/TRBV12-4
D: .
CDR3: CASSFLADEQFF
DNA: TGTGCCAGCAGTTTTCTGGCTGATGAGCAGTTCTTC

J: TRBJ1-2
size: .
V: TRBV19
D: .
CDR3: CASKVNRANYGYTF
DNA: TGTGCCAGTAAAGTTAACAGGGCTAACTATGGCTACACCTTC

J: TRBJ2-7
size: .
V: TRBV6-1
D: .
CDR3: CASSRTTRGNEQYF
DNA: TGTGCCAGCAGCCGGACTACCCGAGGGAACGAGCAGTACTTC

J: TRBJ2-7
size: .
V: TRBV5-1
D: TRBD2
CDR3: CANSFTMRRASGSHEQYF
DNA: TGCGCCAACAGCTTCACCATGAGGAGGGCTAGCGGGAGCCACGAGCAGTACTTC

J: TRBJ1-2
size: .
V: TRBV20-1
D: .
CDR3: CSALLGGRGYTF
DNA: TGCAGTGCTCTCCTCGGGGGGAGAGGCTACACCTTC

J: TRBJ2-3
size: many
V: TRBV7-3
D: .
CDR3: CASSLTSASVGTQYF
DNA: TGTGCCAGCAGCTTAACTAGCGCCAGCGTAGGCACGCAGTATTTT

J: TRBJ1-2
size: many
V: TRBV3-1
D: .
CDR3: CASSQEAGFGGYTF
DNA: TGTGCCAGCAGCCAAGAGGCAGGATTCGGAGGCTACACCTTC

J: TRBJ2-1
size: few
V: TRBV11-2
D: .
CDR3: CASSLFTGRYNEQFF
DNA: TGTGCCAGCAGCTTATTTACAGGCCGATACAATGAGCAGTTCTTC

J: TRBJ1-5
size: few
V: TRBV29-1
D: .
CDR3: CSVSSGERQPQHF
DNA: TGCAGCGTGAGTTCGGGTGAGCGGCAGCCCCAGCATTTT

J: TRBJ1-1
size: many
V: TRBV28
D: .
CDR3: CASKVANTGAFF
DNA: TGTGCCAGCAAGGTCGCGAACACTGGAGCTTTCTTT

J: TRBJ2-7
size: many
V: TRBV20-1
D: .
CDR3: CSARDVKRELGEQYF
DNA: TGCAGTGCTAGAGATGTAAAAAGGGAGCTCGGCGAGCAGTACTTC

J: TRBJ1-1
size: .
V: TRBV10-3
D: TRBD1
CDR3: CAIRGTGTGNTEAFF
DNA: TGTGCCATCAGGGGGACAGGGACAGGGAACACTGAAGCTTTCTTT

J: TRBJ1-5
size: many
V: TRBV18
D: .
CDR3: CASSPLAGGNQPQHF
DNA: TGTGCCAGCTCACCTCTGGCAGGAGGCAATCAGCCCCAGCATTTT

J: TRBJ2-7
size: many
V: TRBV5-8
D: TRBD2
CDR3: CASSSGLAGEGEQYF
DNA: TGTGCCAGCAGCTCTGGACTAGCGGGAGAGGGCGAGCAGTACTTC

J: TRBJ2-1
size: many
V: TRBV11-3
D: TRBD2
CDR3: CASSKKGLGYNEQFF
DNA: TGTGCCAGCAGCAAAAAGGGACTAGGCTACAATGAGCAGTTCTTC

J: TRBJ1-5
size: .
V: TRBV15
D: .
CDR3: CATSRVGTSYSNQPQHF
DNA: TGTGCCACCAGCAGAGTTGGGACCTCGTATAGCAATCAGCCCCAGCATTTT

J: TRBJ2-1
size: many
V: TRBV28
D: .
CDR3: CASSPGAERGNRNEQFF
DNA: TGTGCCAGCAGTCCCGGTGCGGAGCGAGGGAACAGGAATGAGCAGTTCTTC

J: TRBJ2-5
size: few
V: TRBV27
D: .
CDR3: CASSSVERQETQYF
DNA: TGTGCCAGCAGTTCCGTGGAGAGACAAGAGACCCAGTACTTC

J: TRBJ1-4
size: few
V: TRBV20-1
D: .
CDR3: CSAGTDEKLFF
DNA: TGCAGTGCTGGAACCGATGAAAAACTGTTTTTT

J: TRBJ1-1
size: few
V: TRBV12-3/TRBV12-4
D: TRBD1
CDR3: CASTTLTGAEAFF
DNA: TGTGCCAGCACCACCCTCACAGGGGCTGAAGCTTTCTTT